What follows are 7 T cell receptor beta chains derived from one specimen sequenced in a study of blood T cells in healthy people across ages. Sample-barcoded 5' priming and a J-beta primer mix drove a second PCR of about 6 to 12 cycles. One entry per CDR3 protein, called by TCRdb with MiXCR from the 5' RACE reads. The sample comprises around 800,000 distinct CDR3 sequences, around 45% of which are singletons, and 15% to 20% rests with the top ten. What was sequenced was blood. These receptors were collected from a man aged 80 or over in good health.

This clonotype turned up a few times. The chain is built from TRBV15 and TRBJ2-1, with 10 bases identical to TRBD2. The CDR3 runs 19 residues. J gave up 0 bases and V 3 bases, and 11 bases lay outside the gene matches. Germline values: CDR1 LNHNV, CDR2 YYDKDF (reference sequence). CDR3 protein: CATSSVAGTSAYSYNEQFF. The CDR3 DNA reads TGTGCCACCAGCAGCGTAGCCGGGACTAGCGCCTACTCCTACAATGAGCAGTTCTTC.

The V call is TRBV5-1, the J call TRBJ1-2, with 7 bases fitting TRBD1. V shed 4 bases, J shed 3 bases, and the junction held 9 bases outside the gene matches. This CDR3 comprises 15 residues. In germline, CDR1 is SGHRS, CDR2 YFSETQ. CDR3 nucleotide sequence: TGCGCCAGCAGCCCCCTAGAGGGGACAGACTATGGCTACACCTTC. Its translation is CASSPLEGTDYGYTF.

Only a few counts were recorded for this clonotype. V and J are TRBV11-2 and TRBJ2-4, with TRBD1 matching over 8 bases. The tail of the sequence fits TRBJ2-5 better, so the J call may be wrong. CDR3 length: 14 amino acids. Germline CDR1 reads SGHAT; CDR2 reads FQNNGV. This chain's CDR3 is CASSFTRGRETQYF. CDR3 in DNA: TGTGCCAGCAGCTTTACCAGGGGGCGGGAGACCCAGTACTTC.

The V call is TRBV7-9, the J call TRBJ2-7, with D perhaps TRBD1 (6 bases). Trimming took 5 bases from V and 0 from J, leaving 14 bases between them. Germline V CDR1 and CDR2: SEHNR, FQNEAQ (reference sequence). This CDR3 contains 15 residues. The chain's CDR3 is CASSTDRDTSYEQYF. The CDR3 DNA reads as TGTGCCAGCAGCACCGACCGGGACACCTCCTACGAGCAGTACTTC.

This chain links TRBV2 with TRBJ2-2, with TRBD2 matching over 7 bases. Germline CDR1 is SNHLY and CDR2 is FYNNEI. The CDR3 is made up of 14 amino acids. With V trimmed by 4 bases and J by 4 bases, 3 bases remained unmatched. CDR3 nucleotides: TGTGCCAGCAGTGGGGAGGGTATCACCGGGGAGCTGTTTTTT. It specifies CASSGEGITGELFF.

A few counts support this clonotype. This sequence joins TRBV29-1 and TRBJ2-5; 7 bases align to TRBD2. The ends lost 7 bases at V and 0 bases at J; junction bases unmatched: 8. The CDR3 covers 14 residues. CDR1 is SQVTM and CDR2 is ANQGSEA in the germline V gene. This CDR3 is CSGWGGPYQETQYF. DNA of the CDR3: TGCAGCGGGTGGGGGGGACCGTACCAAGAGACCCAGTACTTC.

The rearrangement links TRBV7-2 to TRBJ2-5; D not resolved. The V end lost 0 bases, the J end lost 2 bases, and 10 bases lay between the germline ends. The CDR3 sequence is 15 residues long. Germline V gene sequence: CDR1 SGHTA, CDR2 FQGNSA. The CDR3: CASSLAQVNQETQYF. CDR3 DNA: TGTGCCAGCAGCTTAGCGCAAGTGAATCAAGAGACCCAGTACTTC.